A single sample is the source of the 21 T cell receptor beta chains below, sequenced in a study of shared clonotypes between healthy human individuals. Clones were sequenced by immunoSEQ multiplex PCR, and TCRdb holds only the in-frame ones, with some missing. The repertoire holds about 2 million clones, with roughly 94% as singletons. Sequencing was done on a sample of naive CD4+ T cells sorted from blood. The subset here: CD45RA+ positively selected. These receptor sequences come from a man between 18 and 29 years old in good health.

This chain connects TRBV4-1 to TRBJ2-7, with TRBD1 identical over 8 bases. The CDR3 runs to 16 residues. Per the germline V gene, CDR1 is MGHRA and CDR2 is YSYEKL. V shed 0 bases, J shed 2 bases, and the junction held 6 bases outside the gene matches. This CDR3 reads CASSQDRTGTTYEQYF. Written as DNA, the CDR3 is TGCGCCAGCAGCCAAGACAGGACAGGGACCACCTACGAGCAGTACTTC.

The chain combines TRBV7-9 with TRBJ2-5; D remains unclear. The CDR3 extends over 15 amino acids. Germline V gene data show CDR1 as SEHNR and CDR2 as FQNEAQ (reference sequence). The V and J ends lost 4 bases and 2 bases respectively, with 14 bases between them. CDR3: CASSSENIVQETQYF. For the CDR3, the DNA is TGTGCCAGCAGCTCAGAAAACATCGTACAAGAGACCCAGTACTTC.

The J gene is TRBJ1-1, the V gene TRBV10-3; 9 bases fit TRBD1. The CDR3 consists of 12 residues. Looked up from germline, CDR1 is ENHRY and CDR2 is SYGVKD. V lost 10 bases and J lost 4; bases outside the gene matches: 4. The CDR3 spells CATQTGGTEAFF. The CDR3 nucleotides read TGTGCCACCCAGACAGGGGGCACTGAAGCTTTCTTT.

The V call is TRBV2, the J call TRBJ1-6, with D possibly being TRBD1 (6 bases). From germline, CDR1 is SNHLY and CDR2 FYNNEI. Trimming took 7 bases from V and 6 from J, leaving 13 bases between them. The CDR3 extends over 14 amino acids. CDR3 sequence: CASKKDSFNSPLHF. For the CDR3, the DNA is TGTGCCAGCAAGAAGGACAGCTTTAATTCACCCCTCCACTTT.

This chain uses TRBV6-6 with TRBJ2-7; a possible D gene is TRBD2 (7 bases). CDR1 MNHNY and CDR2 SVGAGI come from the germline V gene (reference sequence). Between the trimmed V and J ends, which lost 5 bases and 4 bases, there was a span of 15 bases. This CDR3 contains 14 residues. CDR3 nucleotides: TGTGCCAGCAGTGGGAGGGACAAGAGTTACGAGCAGTACTTC. Residues: CASSGRDKSYEQYF.

V and J are TRBV18 and TRBJ1-2; D might be TRBD1 (5 bases). Germline V gene sequence: CDR1 KGHSH, CDR2 LQKENI. The V gene lost 2 bases and the J gene lost 2 bases, with 15 bases spanning the gap. The CDR3 has 16 amino acids. CDR3: CASSPGSEGRNYGYTF. The CDR3 bases are TGTGCCAGCTCACCAGGTTCGGAGGGGCGCAACTATGGCTACACCTTC.

V usage is TRBV9 and J usage is TRBJ1-1; D remains ambiguous. This CDR3 has 15 residues. Trimming pared 4 bases from V and 4 bases from J, leaving 17 bases between. Germline assignment: CDR1 SGDLS and CDR2 YYNGEE. The CDR3, as DNA: TGTGCCAGCAGCCCCCGGTCCTGGGAGAGCACTGAAGCTTTCTTT. Its translation: CASSPRSWESTEAFF.

In regard to this clone: This same CDR3 is encoded by further DNA sequences in the sample. This chain links TRBV20-1 with TRBJ2-7, with D possibly matching TRBD2 (6 bases). The CDR3 spans 11 residues. Trimming shortened V by 3 bases and J by 3 bases, and 6 bases separated the two germline ends. Germline CDR1 is DFQATT and CDR2 is SNEGSKA (reference sequence). The CDR3 DNA sequence: TGCAGTGCTAGGGGGGGCTACGAGCAGTACTTC. Its protein product is CSARGGYEQYF.

The CDR3 bases are TGTGCCAGCAGCGTAGAAAAAGAGCAGTTCTTC. Amino acid sequence: CASSVEKEQFF. J is TRBJ2-1 and V is TRBV9; the D is unclear. The germline V and J ends were trimmed by 0 bases and 10 bases, with 5 bases remaining between them. The CDR3 is 11 amino acids. The germline gives CDR1 SGDLS, CDR2 YYNGEE.

The chain has TRBV5-1 and TRBJ2-7; 10 bases line up with TRBD2. The junction had 9 bases not matched to a gene; V was cut back by 4 bases and J by 2 bases. The CDR3 spans 16 residues. Germline CDR1 is SGHRS and CDR2 is YFSETQ. Written as DNA, the CDR3 is TGCGCCAGCAGCACGGGGGATGGGACTAGCGCCTACGAGCAGTACTTC. It codes for CASSTGDGTSAYEQYF.

The V and J genes are TRBV7-6 and TRBJ2-5; the match to TRBD2 covers 11 bases. Germline values: CDR1 SGHVS, CDR2 FNYEAQ. J lost 0 bases, V lost 3 bases, and 3 bases had no gene match. CDR3 size: 16 residues. CDR3 bases: TGTGCCAGCAGCTTGGCTAGCGGGAGGTACCAAGAGACCCAGTACTTC. Its translation is CASSLASGRYQETQYF.

The chain has TRBV2 and TRBJ1-2; the D gene is possibly TRBD1 (5 bases). V lost 1 base and J lost 8, with 14 bases in between. CDR1 is SNHLY, CDR2 FYNNEI, per germline. The length of the CDR3 is 14 residues. The DNA of the CDR3 is TGTGCCAGCAGTGAAGGTCGGGGGGAGAGAGGCTACACCTTC. It codes for CASSEGRGERGYTF.

This clone occurred once. V is TRBV2 and J is TRBJ2-7, with a possible D match to TRBD1 (7 bases). The CDR3 has 13 amino acids. Trimming stripped 4 bases from V and 6 bases from J, with 13 bases between. Germline CDR1 is SNHLY and CDR2 is FYNNEI. The CDR3 nucleotides read TGTGCCAGCAGTGTCAGGGGGGTGAGCGAGCAGTACTTC. Protein sequence: CASSVRGVSEQYF.

This sequence joins TRBV7-9 and TRBJ2-3; perhaps TRBD1 as D (6 bases). Between the trimmed V and J ends, which lost 1 base and 3 bases, there was a span of 14 bases. The CDR3 contains 16 residues. Germline lookup yields CDR1 SEHNR and CDR2 FQNEAQ (reference sequence). CDR3 sequence (DNA): TGTGCCAGCAGCTTAGTAACAGGGAGTAGGACAGATACGCAGTATTTT. Its translation is CASSLVTGSRTDTQYF.

V is TRBV5-1 and J is TRBJ2-5, with D possibly being TRBD2 (6 bases). CDR3 length equals 17 residues. V was shortened by 4 bases and J by 2 bases, with 21 bases between the two germline ends. CDR1 and CDR2 (germline): SGHRS, YFSETQ. Here the CDR3 reads CASSASRGDSFQETQYF. Here the CDR3 DNA reads TGCGCCAGCAGCGCCTCACGAGGGGACTCATTTCAAGAGACCCAGTACTTC.

The chain has TRBV5-4 and TRBJ1-2; 8 nucleotides line up with TRBD1. This CDR3 region has 15 residues. The germline V gene encodes CDR1 SGHNT and CDR2 YYREEE (reference sequence). V trimming: 5 bases; J trimming: 1 base; junction bases outside the gene matches: 7. CDR3 DNA: TGTGCCAGCAGTCCCCAGGGGGCCATTAACTATGGCTACACCTTC. It yields the protein CASSPQGAINYGYTF. The entire variable domain, with the rest obtained from reference TRBV5-4 and TRBJ1-2, is as follows: ETGVTQSPTHLIKTRGQQVTLRCSSQSGHNTVSWYQQALGQGPQFIFQYYREEENGRGNFPPRFSGLQFPNYSSELNVNALELDDSALYLCASSPQGAINYGYTFGSGTRLTVV.

This clone was seen once. The J gene is TRBJ1-5, the V gene TRBV6-6, with a tentative D call TRBD1 (5 bases). The CDR3 is 15 amino acids. The germline V and J ends were trimmed by 7 bases and 4 bases, with 17 bases remaining between them. Germline V gives CDR1 MNHNY, CDR2 SVGAGI (reference sequence). As DNA, the CDR3 is TGTGCCAGCACCCGAGACAGAGGCGGGAATCAGCCCCAGCATTTT. As protein: CASTRDRGGNQPQHF.

J is TRBJ1-1 and V is TRBV6-6; D ambiguous. This CDR3 comprises 13 residues. Germline V gene sequence: CDR1 MNHNY, CDR2 SVGAGI (reference sequence). Trimming cost V 0 bases and J 6 bases, with 8 bases left between them. Here the CDR3 reads CASSYSMRAEAFF. The DNA of the CDR3 is TGTGCCAGCAGTTACTCGATGAGGGCTGAAGCTTTCTTT.

The chain is built from TRBV30 and TRBJ1-4; tentatively, D is TRBD1 (6 bases). The CDR3 loop spans 14 amino acids. The V and J ends lost 6 bases and 6 bases respectively, with 17 bases between them. CDR1 and CDR2 (germline): GTSNPN, SVGIG (reference sequence). CDR3 sequence: CACQRGTDYEKLFF. CDR3 DNA sequence: TGTGCCTGCCAAAGGGGGACGGACTATGAAAAACTGTTTTTT.

V usage is TRBV27 and J usage is TRBJ1-3; D gene uncertain. The CDR3 runs to 13 residues. Germline V lookup: CDR1 MNHEY, CDR2 SMNVEV (reference sequence). V gave up 5 bases and J gave up 1 base, with 6 bases separating them. The DNA of the CDR3 is TGTGCCAGCAGTACGGCTTCTGGAAACACCATATATTTT. This gives the protein CASSTASGNTIYF.

The chain joins TRBV5-1 to TRBJ1-1; tentative D call: TRBD1 (5 bases). V gave up 4 bases and J gave up 1 base, with 14 bases separating them. The CDR3 spans 15 residues. Germline values: CDR1 SGHRS, CDR2 YFSETQ. The CDR3 DNA sequence: TGCGCCAGCAGCGCCGGACACGGACCGAACACTGAAGCTTTCTTT. Its translation is CASSAGHGPNTEAFF.